A single sample gave rise to the 9 T cell receptor beta chains below, sequenced in a study of CD8+CD57+ T cells in acquired aplastic anemia. Genomic DNA, serving as template, underwent TCR beta VDJ and CDR3 profiling. TCRdb reanalysed the reads using MiXCR and keeps one entry per CDR3 protein. Among 100,000 to 150,000 distinct CDR3 sequences listed, around 46% were seen once. Sequenced sample: sorted CD4+, CD8+, or CD8+CD57+ T cells (not recorded which) from PBMCs. Receptors were obtained from a human donor in good health, serving as a control.

By sample share, this clonotype is medium-sized (0.01 to 0.1%). The V call is TRBV10-3, the J call TRBJ2-7; D gene ambiguous. V was trimmed by 10 bases and J by 2 bases, leaving 15 bases between them. CDR3 size: 13 residues. Germline V lookup: CDR1 ENHRY, CDR2 SYGVKD. Written as DNA, the CDR3 is TGTGCCACCAGGACCGCGCCCCCCTACGAGCAGTACTTC. It is translated as CATRTAPPYEQYF.

Many counts were recorded for this clonotype. V gene TRBV15 combines with J gene TRBJ1-4; weak D call: TRBD1 (5 bases). The CDR3 consists of 15 residues. Germline V gene data show CDR1 as LNHNV and CDR2 as YYDKDF (reference sequence). With 0 bases removed from V and 7 bases from J, the gap between germline ends came to 12 bases. The CDR3 region is CATSRDWGGGEKLFF. The CDR3 DNA reads TGTGCCACCAGCAGAGATTGGGGCGGGGGTGAAAAACTGTTTTTT.

The V and J genes are TRBV10-3 and TRBJ2-3; D tentatively reads TRBD1 or TRBD2 (5 bases each). Germline CDR1 ENHRY, CDR2 SYGVKD. This CDR3 is 17 amino acids long. V lost 2 bases and J 2 bases, leaving 17 bases between the germline ends. The CDR3 bases are TGTGCCATCAGTGAGCCCCTTTCGGGACGGGACACAGATACGCAGTATTTT. It is translated as CAISEPLSGRDTDTQYF.

This clonotype was detected ten times or more. The V gene is TRBV28, the J gene TRBJ1-2; D is unresolved. Trimming pared 5 bases from V and 7 bases from J, leaving 11 bases between. Germline CDR1 and CDR2: MDHEN and SYDVKM. The CDR3 consists of 12 residues. CDR3 loop: CASSKPLSGYTF. The CDR3 DNA reads TGTGCCAGCAGTAAGCCCTTGAGTGGCTACACCTTC.

The chain combines TRBV29-1 with TRBJ1-2; TRBD1 agrees at 10 bases. The CDR3 spans 14 residues. The ends lost 5 bases at V and 3 bases at J; junction bases unmatched: 6. Germline loops: CDR1 SQVTM, CDR2 ANQGSEA. The CDR3 spells CSVIPGTGDYGYTF. For the CDR3, the DNA is TGCAGCGTTATCCCGGGGACAGGGGACTATGGCTACACCTTC.

J is TRBJ2-2 and V is TRBV7-6; no clear D. The CDR3 sequence is 13 residues long. The germline CDR1 and CDR2 sequences are SGHVS and FNYEAQ. The V gene lost 1 base and the J gene lost 6 bases, with 6 bases spanning the gap. The CDR3 DNA reads as TGTGCCAGCAGCTTAGAGGATTCCGGGGAGCTGTTTTTT. This encodes CASSLEDSGELFF.

This clonotype was seen at least ten times. The chain employs TRBV19 and TRBJ2-2; TRBD2 is a possible D gene (7 bases). The CDR3 loop spans 15 amino acids. The ends were cut back, 5 bases at V and 4 bases at J, with 14 bases in the middle. Germline V lookup: CDR1 LNHDA, CDR2 SQIVND (reference sequence). The CDR3 spells CASSLGGPATGELFF. CDR3 sequence (DNA): TGTGCCAGTAGTCTGGGGGGGCCGGCCACCGGGGAGCTGTTTTTT.

The V and J genes are TRBV29-1 and TRBJ2-3; D may correspond to TRBD1 or TRBD2 (7 bases each). Germline CDR1 is SQVTM and CDR2 is ANQGSEA. The CDR3 runs 13 residues. Trimming pared 5 bases from V and 6 bases from J, leaving 15 bases between. This CDR3 is CSVSRGGSDTQYF. The CDR3 DNA reads TGCAGCGTTAGCAGGGGGGGATCTGATACGCAGTATTTT.

This clonotype was seen a few times. It may be a read error: a sequence one base away is much more abundant. The chain joins TRBV5-1 to TRBJ1-5; no clear D. Looked up from germline, CDR1 is SGHRS and CDR2 is YFSETQ. This CDR3 comprises 14 residues. CDR3 region: CPSSLESGNQPQHF. The CDR3 DNA reads as TGCCCCAGCAGCTTGGAAAGCGGCAATCAGCCCCAGCATTTT. The variable domain in full, with the rest retrieved from reference TRBV5-1 and TRBJ1-5, is KAGVTQTPRYLIKTRGQQVTLSCSPISGHRSVSWYQQTPGQGLQFLFEYFSETQRNKGNFPGRFSGRQFSNSRSEMNVSTLELGDSALYLCPSSLESGNQPQHFGDGTRLSIL.